This T cell receptor (beta chain) was identified in a study of response to subunit inactivated influenza vaccine (dated by TCRdb to 2016 to 2018). Context from the whole study: The study used deep quantitative T cell receptor repertoire profiling to track responses to a trivalent subunit inactivated influenza vaccine. Study-level results and caveats: The authors proposed that each seasonal influenza vaccination may bring in only a limited number of new T cells.

From its cysteine to its phenylalanine, the CDR3 spans 13 amino acids. The sequence is cut down to CDR3 DNA, 39 bases in frame from base 1. CDR1 and CDR2 are drawn from the germline V gene (reference sequence): LGHDT, YNNKEL. Trimming removed 8 bases from V and 2 bases from J; the gene matches leave 6 bases unexplained. Library method: RT-PCR. Sequenced on an Illumina HiSeq 2500. The raw public data were reprocessed by TCRdb itself: fastp quality trimming at Q25, MiXCR clonotype calling, in-frame beta chains only. Rows matching on CDR3 protein sequence are summarized as one entry with the most common DNA and genes. This sample comprises about 500,000 distinct CDR3 sequences, less than 7.5% of them detected only once. About an eighth of the sample lies in the top ten. This clonotype has a handful of counts. Its antigen target is currently unknown. Base qualities are not provided; no much larger clone lies one nucleotide away.

This sequence was found in a man aged 50 to 69 who received an inactivated influenza vaccine. Donor details come from another sample of the same person, matched by shared clones. The rearranged segments are TRBV3-1 and TRBJ2-7; 7 bases in between match TRBD1. The material was PBMCs from blood, obtained approximately 25 months after vaccination. DNA sequence: TGTGCCAGCGGGCGACAGGGTACCTACGAGCAGTACTTC. Its protein reads: CASGRQGTYEQYF.